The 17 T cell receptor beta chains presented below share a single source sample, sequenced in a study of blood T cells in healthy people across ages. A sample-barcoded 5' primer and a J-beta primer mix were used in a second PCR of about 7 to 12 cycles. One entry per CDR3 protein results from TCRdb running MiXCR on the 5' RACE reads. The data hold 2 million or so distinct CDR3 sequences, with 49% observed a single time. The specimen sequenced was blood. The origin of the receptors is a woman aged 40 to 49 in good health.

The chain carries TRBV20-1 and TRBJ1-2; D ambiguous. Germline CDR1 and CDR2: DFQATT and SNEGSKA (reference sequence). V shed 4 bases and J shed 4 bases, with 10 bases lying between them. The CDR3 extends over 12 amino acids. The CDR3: CSAKLGSYGYTF. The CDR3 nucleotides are TGCAGTGCTAAACTAGGGAGCTATGGCTACACCTTC.

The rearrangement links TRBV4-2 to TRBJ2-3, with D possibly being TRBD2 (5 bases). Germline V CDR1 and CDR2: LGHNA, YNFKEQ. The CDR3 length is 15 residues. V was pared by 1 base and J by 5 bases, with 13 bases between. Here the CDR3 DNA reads TGTGCCAGCAGCCAAGCCATCGGAGGTGGAGATACGCAGTATTTT. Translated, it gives CASSQAIGGGDTQYF.

In DNA, the CDR3 is TGTGCCAGCAGCCCGAAAACACGATCGACAGGGCTCAGAGAGACCCAGTACTTC. It is translated as CASSPKTRSTGLRETQYF. V is TRBV14 and J is TRBJ2-5; TRBD1 matches at 7 bases. The CDR3 is 18 amino acids. V was clipped by 4 bases and J by 4 bases; unmatched bases: 18. The germline gives CDR1 SGHDN, CDR2 FVKESK.

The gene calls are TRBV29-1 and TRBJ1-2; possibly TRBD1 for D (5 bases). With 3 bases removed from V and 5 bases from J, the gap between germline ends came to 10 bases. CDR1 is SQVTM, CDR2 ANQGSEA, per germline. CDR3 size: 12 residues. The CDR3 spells CSVDNGGYGYTF. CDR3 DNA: TGCAGCGTTGACAACGGGGGGTATGGCTACACCTTC.

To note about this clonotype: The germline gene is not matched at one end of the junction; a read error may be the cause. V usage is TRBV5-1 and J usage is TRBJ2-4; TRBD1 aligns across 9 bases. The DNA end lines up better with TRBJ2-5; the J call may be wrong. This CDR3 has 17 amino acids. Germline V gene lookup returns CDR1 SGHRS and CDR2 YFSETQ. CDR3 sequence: CVSSLRTGAGDPETQYF. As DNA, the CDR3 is TGCGTCAGCAGCTTGAGGACAGGGGCCGGGGACCCAGAGACCCAGTACTTC.

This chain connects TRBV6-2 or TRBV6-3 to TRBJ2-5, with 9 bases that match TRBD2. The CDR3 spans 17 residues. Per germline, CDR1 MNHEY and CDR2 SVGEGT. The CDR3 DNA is TGTGCTATCGGCGCGGGAGGGGCGGGACTCCCTGAAGAGACCCAGTACTTC. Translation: CAIGAGGAGLPEETQYF.

The CDR3: CASSVGGSGNTIYF. CDR3 sequence (DNA): TGTGCCAGCAGTGTCGGCGGCTCTGGAAACACCATATATTTT. V and J are TRBV28 and TRBJ1-3; no clear D. V was pared by 5 bases and J by 0 bases, with 8 bases between. Looked up from germline, CDR1 is MDHEN and CDR2 is SYDVKM. This CDR3 contains 14 residues.

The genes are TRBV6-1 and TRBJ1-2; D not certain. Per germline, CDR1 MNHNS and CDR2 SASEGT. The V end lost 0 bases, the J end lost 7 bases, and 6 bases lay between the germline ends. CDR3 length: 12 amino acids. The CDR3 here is CASSEAQRGYTF. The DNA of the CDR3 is TGTGCCAGCAGTGAAGCGCAGCGTGGCTACACCTTC.

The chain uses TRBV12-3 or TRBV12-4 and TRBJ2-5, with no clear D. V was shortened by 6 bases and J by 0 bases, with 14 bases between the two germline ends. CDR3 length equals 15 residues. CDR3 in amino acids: CASRSSNSYQETQYF. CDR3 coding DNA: TGTGCCAGCAGGTCGAGTAACAGCTACCAAGAGACCCAGTACTTC.

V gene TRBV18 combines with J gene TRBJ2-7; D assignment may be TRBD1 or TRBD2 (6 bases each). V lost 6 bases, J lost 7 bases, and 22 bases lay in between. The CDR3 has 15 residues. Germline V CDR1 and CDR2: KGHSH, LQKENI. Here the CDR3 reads CASSPKGGSSNEQYF. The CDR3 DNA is TGTGCCAGCTCGCCTAAAGGGGGGTCCTCCAATGAGCAGTACTTC.

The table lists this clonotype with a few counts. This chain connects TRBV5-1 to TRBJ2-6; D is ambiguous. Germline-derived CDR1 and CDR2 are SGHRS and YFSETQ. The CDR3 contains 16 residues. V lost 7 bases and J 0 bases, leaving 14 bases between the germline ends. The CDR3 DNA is TGCGCCAGCGGACCCCCCGCAGTCTCTGGGGCCAACGTCCTGACTTTC. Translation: CASGPPAVSGANVLTF.

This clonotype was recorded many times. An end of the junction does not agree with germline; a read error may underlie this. CDR3 loop: CASSLGVGYGYTF. In nucleotides, the CDR3 is TGTGCCAGCAGTTTAGGGGTGGGCTATGGCTACACCTTC. V is TRBV5-1 and J is TRBJ1-2; D might be TRBD1 (5 bases). The CDR3 has 13 amino acids. Germline V CDR1 and CDR2: SGHRS, YFSETQ.

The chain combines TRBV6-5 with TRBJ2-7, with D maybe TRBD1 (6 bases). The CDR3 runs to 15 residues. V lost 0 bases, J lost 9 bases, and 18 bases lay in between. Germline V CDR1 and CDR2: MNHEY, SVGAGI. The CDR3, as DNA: TGTGCCAGCAGTTACTCGAACGACAGGCCGCCTAGGCAGTACTTC. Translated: CASSYSNDRPPRQYF.

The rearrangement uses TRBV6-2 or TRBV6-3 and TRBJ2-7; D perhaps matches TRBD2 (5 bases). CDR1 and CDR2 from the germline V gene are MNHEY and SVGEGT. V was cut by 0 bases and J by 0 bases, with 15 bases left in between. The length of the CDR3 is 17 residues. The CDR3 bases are TGTGCCAGCAGTTACTCGGCTGTCCCGGCGGGCTCCTACGAGCAGTACTTC. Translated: CASSYSAVPAGSYEQYF.

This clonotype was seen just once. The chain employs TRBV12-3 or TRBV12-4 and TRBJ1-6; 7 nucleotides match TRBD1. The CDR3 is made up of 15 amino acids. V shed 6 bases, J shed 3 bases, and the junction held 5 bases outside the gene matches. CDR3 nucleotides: TGTGCCAGCAGCCGGGGGGACAGCTATAATTCACCCCTCCACTTT. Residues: CASSRGDSYNSPLHF.

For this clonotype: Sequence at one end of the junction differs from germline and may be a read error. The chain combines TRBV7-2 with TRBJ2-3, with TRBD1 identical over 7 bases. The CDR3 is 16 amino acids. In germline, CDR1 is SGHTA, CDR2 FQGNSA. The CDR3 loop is CASSLTGTANTDTRYF. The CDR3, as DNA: TGTGCCAGCAGCTTAACCGGGACAGCAAACACAGATACGCGGTATTTT.

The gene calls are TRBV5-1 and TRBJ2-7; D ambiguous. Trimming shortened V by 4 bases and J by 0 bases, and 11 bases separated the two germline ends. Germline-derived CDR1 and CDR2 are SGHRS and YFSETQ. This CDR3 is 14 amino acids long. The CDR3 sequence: CASSPTPDSYEQYF. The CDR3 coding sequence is TGCGCCAGCAGCCCCACGCCTGACTCCTACGAGCAGTACTTC.